These T cell receptor beta chains were read from a single sample in a study of shared clonotypes between healthy human individuals. Using immunoSEQ multiplex PCR, the repertoire was profiled, and TCRdb retains in-frame clones only, with some absent. The data show 2 million to 2.5 million clones, approximately 95% seen once. Sequenced material: naive CD4+ T cells from PBMCs. The receptors shown here come from a young man in good health. Some clones in this sample may be carry-over from other donors' samples. CDR3s include the opening cysteine and the closing phenylalanine or tryptophan. Fields, in order: clone size, V gene, D gene, J gene, CDR3 DNA, CDR3 protein. A D gene is named only where the DNA matches it firmly. Some rows have no size entry. The others give once, few or many, or a class for an expanded clone.

size: .; V: TRBV7-9; D: TRBD2; J: TRBJ2-1; DNA: TGTGCCAGCAGGCACACGACGGGACTAGATAACGTGCGCTACAATGAGCAGTTCTTC; CDR3: CASRHTTGLDNVRYNEQFF
size: .; V: TRBV2; D: TRBD1; J: TRBJ2-1; DNA: TGTGCCAGCGCTCCGGGACAGGGTCTTAATGAGCAGTTCTTC; CDR3: CASAPGQGLNEQFF
size: once; V: TRBV27; D: .; J: TRBJ1-3; DNA: TGTGCCAGCAGTTTAGTGGGTGCTGGAAACACCATATATTTT; CDR3: CASSLVGAGNTIYF
size: .; V: TRBV5-1; D: TRBD1; J: TRBJ1-4; DNA: TGCGCCAGCAGCTTGGAGACAGGGGTTAATGAAAAACTGTTTTTT; CDR3: CASSLETGVNEKLFF
size: .; V: TRBV29-1; D: .; J: TRBJ2-3; DNA: TGCAGCGTTACCCGAGTAGCTAGCACAGATACGCAGTATTTT; CDR3: CSVTRVASTDTQYF
size: once; V: TRBV14; D: TRBD1; J: TRBJ1-4; DNA: TGTGCCAGCAGCCAGCAGGGGGCCGCTAATGAAAAACTGTTTTTT; CDR3: CASSQQGAANEKLFF
size: .; V: TRBV5-4; D: .; J: TRBJ2-3; DNA: TGTGCCAGCAGCTTGGGTGGTGCAGATACGCAGTATTTT; CDR3: CASSLGGADTQYF
size: .; V: TRBV7-2; D: TRBD2; J: TRBJ2-5; DNA: TGTGCCAGCAGCACTAGGACTAGCGAAGAGACCCAGTACTTC; CDR3: CASSTRTSEETQYF
size: .; V: TRBV9; D: .; J: TRBJ2-5; DNA: TGTGCCAGCAGCGTTCTAGGAGCAGAGACCCAGTACTTC; CDR3: CASSVLGAETQYF
size: .; V: TRBV18; D: TRBD1; J: TRBJ2-7; DNA: TGTGCCAGCTCACCCTCCGGGACAGGGTCCTACGAGCAGTACTTC; CDR3: CASSPSGTGSYEQYF
size: once; V: TRBV7-7; D: TRBD2; J: TRBJ2-2; DNA: TGTGCCAGCAGCCCGCGACTACCGACTAGCGGGAGGGACACCGGGGAGCTGTTTTTT; CDR3: CASSPRLPTSGRDTGELFF
size: .; V: TRBV4-3; D: TRBD2; J: TRBJ2-5; DNA: TGCGCCAGCAGCCAAGATCCTTATCCTAGCGGCAAAGAGACCCAGTACTTC; CDR3: CASSQDPYPSGKETQYF
size: .; V: TRBV4-1; D: .; J: TRBJ2-5; DNA: TGCGCCAGCAGCCAGCAGGGACCGTCATCGGTCGAGACCCAGTACTTC; CDR3: CASSQQGPSSVETQYF
size: .; V: TRBV9; D: TRBD2; J: TRBJ2-5; DNA: TGTGCCAGCAGCCCTCGGGAGGGGCTATGGGAGACCCAGTACTTC; CDR3: CASSPREGLWETQYF
size: .; V: TRBV5-8; D: .; J: TRBJ1-1; DNA: TGTGCCAGCAGCCGGCAGCGGGAGAACACTGAAGCTTTCTTT; CDR3: CASSRQRENTEAFF
size: .; V: TRBV14; D: .; J: TRBJ2-3; DNA: TGTGCCAGCAGCCCTTTTAGCACAGATACGCAGTATTTT; CDR3: CASSPFSTDTQYF
size: .; V: TRBV29-1; D: TRBD1; J: TRBJ2-7; DNA: TGCAGCGTGGGAGGGACAGGGAGATCCTACGAGCAGTACTTC; CDR3: CSVGGTGRSYEQYF
size: .; V: TRBV28; D: .; J: TRBJ1-1; DNA: TGTGCCACCGGGAGGGCCCGGAACACTGAAGCTTTCTTT; CDR3: CATGRARNTEAFF
size: .; V: TRBV10-3; D: TRBD1; J: TRBJ2-2; DNA: TGTGCCGCGACGGGACAGGGGAACACCGGGGAGCTGTTTTTT; CDR3: CAATGQGNTGELFF
size: .; V: TRBV7-8; D: TRBD1; J: TRBJ2-4; DNA: TGTGCCAGCAGCTTAGGGACAGGGATAAACATTCAGTACTTC; CDR3: CASSLGTGINIQYF
size: .; V: TRBV10-2; D: .; J: TRBJ2-2; DNA: TGCGCCAGCAGGAGGGCGGACACCGGGGAGCTGTTTTTT; CDR3: CASRRADTGELFF
size: .; V: TRBV7-3; D: TRBD2; J: TRBJ2-3; DNA: TGTGCCAGCAGCCTGGCTAGCGGGAGGACAGATACGCAGTATTTT; CDR3: CASSLASGRTDTQYF
size: few; V: TRBV5-1; D: TRBD1; J: TRBJ1-2; DNA: TGCGCCAGCAGCGGAACCGGGACAGGGTATGGCTACACCTTC; CDR3: CASSGTGTGYGYTF
size: .; V: TRBV27; D: TRBD2; J: TRBJ2-7; DNA: TGTGCCAGCAGTTTAAGGCTGCGGGGGTTGGAGCAGTACTTC; CDR3: CASSLRLRGLEQYF
size: .; V: TRBV19; D: TRBD2; J: TRBJ2-3; DNA: TGTGCCAGTAGGGAGGCTAGCGGATACCCTAGCACAGATACGCAGTATTTT; CDR3: CASREASGYPSTDTQYF
size: .; V: TRBV12-5; D: .; J: TRBJ1-2; DNA: TGTGCTAGTGGTTTGGTAGGCCAGTCCCAAAGGGGTGGCTACACCTTC; CDR3: CASGLVGQSQRGGYTF
size: .; V: TRBV28; D: .; J: TRBJ1-1; DNA: TGTGCCAGCAGTTTCTCCTTAGGACGGCAGAACACTGAAGCTTTCTTT; CDR3: CASSFSLGRQNTEAFF
size: .; V: TRBV11-2; D: TRBD1; J: TRBJ1-1; DNA: TGTGCCAGCAGCTTCGGACAGGCGGGTTCTGAAGCTTTCTTT; CDR3: CASSFGQAGSEAFF
size: .; V: TRBV5-8; D: TRBD1; J: TRBJ1-4; DNA: TGTGCCAGCAGCTTGGGGACAGGGATCGCCGGTGAAAAACTGTTTTTT; CDR3: CASSLGTGIAGEKLFF
size: .; V: TRBV7-2; D: TRBD2; J: TRBJ2-7; DNA: TGTGCCAGCAGCCAAACTAGCGGGAGCTACGAGCAGTACTTC; CDR3: CASSQTSGSYEQYF
size: .; V: TRBV28; D: TRBD1; J: TRBJ1-2; DNA: TGTGCCAGCAGTCCTCCCTTACAGGGGCTTTGGGGTGGCTACACCTTC; CDR3: CASSPPLQGLWGGYTF
size: .; V: TRBV27; D: .; J: TRBJ2-1; DNA: TGTGCCAGCAGTGCCCCATTTACAGGGAGAAATGAGCAGTTCTTC; CDR3: CASSAPFTGRNEQFF
size: .; V: TRBV11-2; D: .; J: TRBJ2-7; DNA: TGTGCCAGCAGCTTAGAGGTCGGACTCCTATCCGGCGACGAGCAGTACTTC; CDR3: CASSLEVGLLSGDEQYF
size: few; V: TRBV20-1; D: .; J: TRBJ2-2; DNA: TGCAGTGCTAGGGGTACCGGGGAGCTGTTTTTT; CDR3: CSARGTGELFF
size: .; V: TRBV11-2; D: TRBD2; J: TRBJ2-7; DNA: TGTGCCAGCAGCTTAGATCTGACTAGCGGGAGACACGAGCAGTACTTC; CDR3: CASSLDLTSGRHEQYF
size: .; V: TRBV5-6; D: .; J: TRBJ2-1; DNA: TGTGCCAGCAGCTCAAGGGGAAACTACAATGAGCAGTTCTTC; CDR3: CASSSRGNYNEQFF
size: .; V: TRBV28; D: .; J: TRBJ1-1; DNA: TGTGCCAGCAGTTTACTTAGGGCAGTAATGACTGAAGCTTTCTTT; CDR3: CASSLLRAVMTEAFF
size: .; V: TRBV5-1; D: .; J: TRBJ1-1; DNA: TGCGCCAGCAGCTTGAGTTTCCCAGGGGCCTTGAACACTGAAGCTTTCTTT; CDR3: CASSLSFPGALNTEAFF
size: .; V: TRBV21-1; D: .; J: TRBJ1-3; DNA: TGTGCCAGCCCCGGACAGGGATGGTCTGGAAACACCATATATTTT; CDR3: CASPGQGWSGNTIYF
size: once; V: TRBV6-1; D: .; J: TRBJ1-1; DNA: TGTGCCAGCAGTGTGGCAGTAGTGAACACTGAAGCTTTCTTT; CDR3: CASSVAVVNTEAFF
size: .; V: TRBV30; D: .; J: TRBJ1-1; DNA: TGTGCCTGGAGTAGGGGGATCGACACTGAAGCTTTCTTT; CDR3: CAWSRGIDTEAFF
size: .; V: TRBV19; D: .; J: TRBJ2-6; DNA: TGTGCCAGCAACAGGAGAGCCCCCTCTGGGGCCAACGTCCTGACTTTC; CDR3: CASNRRAPSGANVLTF
size: .; V: TRBV29-1; D: .; J: TRBJ2-2; DNA: TGCAGCGTTGAAGGGAGGGGAACCGGGGAGCTGTTTTTT; CDR3: CSVEGRGTGELFF
size: .; V: TRBV4-3; D: .; J: TRBJ1-2; DNA: TGCGCCAGCAGCCAATCCTATGGGGCCAACTATGGCTACACCTTC; CDR3: CASSQSYGANYGYTF
size: .; V: TRBV19; D: TRBD1; J: TRBJ1-2; DNA: TGTGCCAGTAGTGCCGACAGGGGGAGAGACTATGGCTACACCTTC; CDR3: CASSADRGRDYGYTF
size: .; V: TRBV6-1; D: TRBD2; J: TRBJ2-1; DNA: TGTGCCAGCAGTGAAGTCTCGGCTAGCGGAGATTCCCTCTGGGATGAGCAGTTCTTC; CDR3: CASSEVSASGDSLWDEQFF
size: .; V: TRBV2; D: .; J: TRBJ1-6; DNA: TGTGCCGGTCTCCGAGCGGGGAATTCACCCCTCCACTTT; CDR3: CAGLRAGNSPLHF
size: .; V: TRBV28; D: .; J: TRBJ1-4; DNA: TGTGCCAGCAGTTTAAGGGATGAAAAACTGTTTTTT; CDR3: CASSLRDEKLFF
size: .; V: TRBV19; D: .; J: TRBJ2-7; DNA: TGTGCCAGTAGTAGAGGGGCGGCATACGAGCAGTACTTC; CDR3: CASSRGAAYEQYF
size: .; V: TRBV28; D: .; J: TRBJ1-2; DNA: TGTGCCAGCAGTTTAAGGACGAGACAATATGGCTACACCTTC; CDR3: CASSLRTRQYGYTF
size: .; V: TRBV28; D: .; J: TRBJ1-1; DNA: TGTGCCAGCAGTTTTTTGCAGGGTTCGAACACTGAAGCTTTCTTT; CDR3: CASSFLQGSNTEAFF
size: .; V: TRBV6-5; D: .; J: TRBJ1-4; DNA: TGTGCCAGCAGGGGGGGACCTAATGAAAAACTGTTTTTT; CDR3: CASRGGPNEKLFF
size: once; V: TRBV6-6; D: .; J: TRBJ2-7; DNA: TGTGCCAGCAGTTCGGCAGCCCGCGAGCAGTACTTC; CDR3: CASSSAAREQYF